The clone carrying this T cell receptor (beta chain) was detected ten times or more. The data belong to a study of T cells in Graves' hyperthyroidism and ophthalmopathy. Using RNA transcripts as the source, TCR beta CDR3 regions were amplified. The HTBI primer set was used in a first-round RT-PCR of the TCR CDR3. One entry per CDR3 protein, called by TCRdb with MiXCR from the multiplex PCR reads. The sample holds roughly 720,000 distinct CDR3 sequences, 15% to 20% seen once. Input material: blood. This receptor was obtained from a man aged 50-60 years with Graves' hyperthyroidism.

The DNA for the CDR3 is TGTGCCAGCAGCGTCCATGATAGCAATCAGCCCCAGCATTTT. It encodes CASSVHDSNQPQHF. The J gene is TRBJ1-5, the V gene TRBV9; D gene unclear. This CDR3 comprises 14 residues. The ends were cut back, 2 bases at V and 0 bases at J, with 6 bases in the middle. Germline loops: CDR1 SGDLS, CDR2 YYNGEE.